Listed here is a single TCR beta chain. The antigen is not known. The data derive from a study of Ad26.COV2.S vaccination and SARS-CoV-2 variants. Findings and limits, study-wide: Comparability of non-spike TCR breadth was observed across vaccine and placebo recipients. The placebo group had lower spike-specific TCR breadth than the vaccine recipients did.

Germline V gene lookup returns CDR1 MGHDK and CDR2 SYGVNS. The CDR3 spans 18 residues. The ends were cut back, 1 base at V and 1 base at J, with 17 bases in the middle. This table comes from immunoSEQ multiplex PCR, and its TCRdb copy is limited to in-frame clones, with some not included. This repertoire shows more than 150,000 clones, roughly 89% found once; its top ten account for 5% to 6.5%. The V gene is TRBV25-1, the J gene TRBJ2-1; D is possibly TRBD2 (6 bases). The sample in question was peripheral blood, obtained after recovery from COVID-19. This TCR was sampled from a human donor who had recovered from COVID-19. DNA for the CDR3: TGTGCCAGCAGTGAATTGGGCAGGGAGGTTTCTTCCTACAATGAGCAGTTCTTC. Encoded protein: CASSELGREVSSYNEQFF.